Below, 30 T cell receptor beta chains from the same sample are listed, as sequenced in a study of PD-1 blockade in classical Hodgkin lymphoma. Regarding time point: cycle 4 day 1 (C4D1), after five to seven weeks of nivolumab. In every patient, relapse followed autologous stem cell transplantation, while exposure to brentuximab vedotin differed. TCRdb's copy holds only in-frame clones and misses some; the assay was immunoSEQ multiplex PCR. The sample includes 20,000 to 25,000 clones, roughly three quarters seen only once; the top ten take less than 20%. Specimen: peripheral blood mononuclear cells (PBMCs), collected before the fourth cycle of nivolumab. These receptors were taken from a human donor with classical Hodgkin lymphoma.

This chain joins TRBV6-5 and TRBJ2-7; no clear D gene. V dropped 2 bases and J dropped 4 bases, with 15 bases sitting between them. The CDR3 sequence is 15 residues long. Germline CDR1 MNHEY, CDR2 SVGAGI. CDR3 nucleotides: TGTGCCAGCAGTTACCTACCAACCCCCTCTTACGAGCAGTACTTC. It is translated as CASSYLPTPSYEQYF.

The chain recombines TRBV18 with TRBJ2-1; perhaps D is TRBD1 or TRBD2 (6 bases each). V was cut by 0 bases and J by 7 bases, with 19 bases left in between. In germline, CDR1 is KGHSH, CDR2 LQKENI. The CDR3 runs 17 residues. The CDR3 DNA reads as TGTGCCAGCTCACCACCCAGGGGCGTTAGCGGAACGAATGAGCAGTTCTTC. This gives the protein CASSPPRGVSGTNEQFF.

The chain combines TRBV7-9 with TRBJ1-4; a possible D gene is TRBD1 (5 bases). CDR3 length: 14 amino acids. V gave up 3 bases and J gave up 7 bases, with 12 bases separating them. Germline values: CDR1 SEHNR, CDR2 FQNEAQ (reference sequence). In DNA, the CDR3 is TGTGCCAGCAGCTTTGGCCAGGGCGGTGAAAAACTGTTTTTT. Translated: CASSFGQGGEKLFF.

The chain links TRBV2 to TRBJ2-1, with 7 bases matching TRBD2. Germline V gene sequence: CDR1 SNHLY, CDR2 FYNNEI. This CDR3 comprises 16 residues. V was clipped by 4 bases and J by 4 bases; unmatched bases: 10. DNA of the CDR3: TGTGCCAGCAGTGGAAGACCTAGCGGTCCTTACAATGAGCAGTTCTTC. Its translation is CASSGRPSGPYNEQFF. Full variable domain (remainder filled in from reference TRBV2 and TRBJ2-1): EPEVTQTPSHQVTQMGQEVILRCVPISNHLYFYWYRQILGQKVEFLVSFYNNEISEKSEIFDDQFSVERPDGSNFTLKIRSTKLEDSAMYFCASSGRPSGPYNEQFFGPGTRLTVL.

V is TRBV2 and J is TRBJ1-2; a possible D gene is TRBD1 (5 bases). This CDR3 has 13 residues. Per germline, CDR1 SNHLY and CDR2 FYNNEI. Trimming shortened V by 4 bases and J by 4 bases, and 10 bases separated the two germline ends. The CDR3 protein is CASSARTIYGYTF. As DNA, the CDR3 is TGTGCCAGCAGTGCCCGGACAATCTATGGCTACACCTTC.

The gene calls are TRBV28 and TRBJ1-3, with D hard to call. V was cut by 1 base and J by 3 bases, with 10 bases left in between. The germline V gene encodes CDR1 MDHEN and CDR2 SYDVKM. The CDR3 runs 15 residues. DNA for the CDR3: TGTGCCAGCAGTTTATTAGCCGGGTATGGAAACACCATATATTTT. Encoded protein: CASSLLAGYGNTIYF.

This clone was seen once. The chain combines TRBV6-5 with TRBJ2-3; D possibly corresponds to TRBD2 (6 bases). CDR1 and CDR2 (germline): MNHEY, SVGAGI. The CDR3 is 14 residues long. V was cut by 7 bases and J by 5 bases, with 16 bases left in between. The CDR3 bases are TGTGCCAGCACAACGCGGGGATTAATAGATACGCAGTATTTT. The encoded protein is CASTTRGLIDTQYF.

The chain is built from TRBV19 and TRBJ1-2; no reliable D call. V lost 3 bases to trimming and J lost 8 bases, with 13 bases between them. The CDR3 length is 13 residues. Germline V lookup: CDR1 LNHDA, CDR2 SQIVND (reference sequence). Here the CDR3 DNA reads TGTGCCAGTAGTATCCCCACCCGAGGAGGCTACACCTTC. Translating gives CASSIPTRGGYTF.

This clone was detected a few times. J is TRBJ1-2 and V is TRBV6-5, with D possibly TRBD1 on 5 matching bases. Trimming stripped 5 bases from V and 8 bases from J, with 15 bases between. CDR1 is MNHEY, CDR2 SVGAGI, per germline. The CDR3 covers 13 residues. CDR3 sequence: CASSAEGLRGYTF. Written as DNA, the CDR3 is TGTGCCAGCAGTGCGGAGGGACTCCGGGGCTACACCTTC.

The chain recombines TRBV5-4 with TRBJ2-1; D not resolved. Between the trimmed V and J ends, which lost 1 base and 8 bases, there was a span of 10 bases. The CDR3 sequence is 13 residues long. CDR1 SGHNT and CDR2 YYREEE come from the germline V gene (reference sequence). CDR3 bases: TGTGCCAGCAGCTTGTGGTCTAGAGATGAGCAGTTCTTC. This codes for CASSLWSRDEQFF.

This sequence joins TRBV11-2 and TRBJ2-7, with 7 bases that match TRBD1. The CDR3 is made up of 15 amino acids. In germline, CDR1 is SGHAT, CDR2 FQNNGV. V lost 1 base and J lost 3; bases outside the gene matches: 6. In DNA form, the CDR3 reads TGTGCCAGCAGCTTAGCCAGGGGGATTTTCTACGAGCAGTACTTC. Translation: CASSLARGIFYEQYF.

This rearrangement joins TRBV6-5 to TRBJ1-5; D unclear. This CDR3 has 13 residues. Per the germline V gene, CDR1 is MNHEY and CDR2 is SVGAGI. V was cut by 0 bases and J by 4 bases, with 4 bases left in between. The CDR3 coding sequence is TGTGCCAGCAGTTACTCGGTTAATCAGCCCCAGCATTTT. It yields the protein CASSYSVNQPQHF.

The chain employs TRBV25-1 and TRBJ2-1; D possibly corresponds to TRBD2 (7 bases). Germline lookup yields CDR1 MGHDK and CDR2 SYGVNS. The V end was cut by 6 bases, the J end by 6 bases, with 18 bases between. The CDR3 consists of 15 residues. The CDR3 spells CASRPGGGPRNEQFF. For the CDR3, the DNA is TGTGCCAGCAGGCCTGGGGGGGGCCCGCGCAATGAGCAGTTCTTC. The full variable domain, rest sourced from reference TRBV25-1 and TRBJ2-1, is EADIYQTPRYLVIGTGKKITLECSQTMGHDKMYWYQQDPGMELHLIHYSYGVNSTEKGDLSSESTVSRIRTEHFPLTLESARPSHTSQYLCASRPGGGPRNEQFFGPGTRLTVL.

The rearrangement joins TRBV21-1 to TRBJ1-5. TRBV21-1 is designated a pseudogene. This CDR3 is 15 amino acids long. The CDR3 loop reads CASSPQTPSNQPQHF. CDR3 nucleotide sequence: TGTGCCAGCAGCCCCCAGACGCCGAGCAATCAGCCCCAGCATTTT.

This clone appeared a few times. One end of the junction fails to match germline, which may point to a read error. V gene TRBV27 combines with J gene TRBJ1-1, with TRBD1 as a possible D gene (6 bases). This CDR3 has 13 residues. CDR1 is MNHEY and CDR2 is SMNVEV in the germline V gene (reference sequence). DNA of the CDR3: TGTGCCAGCAGTTTTATAGGACAGCTTGAATCTTTCTTT. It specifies CASSFIGQLESFF.

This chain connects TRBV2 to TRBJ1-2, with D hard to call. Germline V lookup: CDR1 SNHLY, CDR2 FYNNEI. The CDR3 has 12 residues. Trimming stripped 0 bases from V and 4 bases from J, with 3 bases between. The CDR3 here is CASSEASYGYTF. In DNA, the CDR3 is TGTGCCAGCAGTGAAGCTTCCTATGGCTACACCTTC. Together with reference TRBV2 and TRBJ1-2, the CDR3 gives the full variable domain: EPEVTQTPSHQVTQMGQEVILRCVPISNHLYFYWYRQILGQKVEFLVSFYNNEISEKSEIFDDQFSVERPDGSNFTLKIRSTKLEDSAMYFCASSEASYGYTFGSGTRLTVV.

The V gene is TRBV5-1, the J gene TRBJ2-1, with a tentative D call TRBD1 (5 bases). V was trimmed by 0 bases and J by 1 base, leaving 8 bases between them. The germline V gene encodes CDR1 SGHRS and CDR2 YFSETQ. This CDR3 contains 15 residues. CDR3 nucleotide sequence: TGCGCCAGCAGCTTGGATCCAGGGTCCTACAATGAGCAGTTCTTC. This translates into CASSLDPGSYNEQFF.

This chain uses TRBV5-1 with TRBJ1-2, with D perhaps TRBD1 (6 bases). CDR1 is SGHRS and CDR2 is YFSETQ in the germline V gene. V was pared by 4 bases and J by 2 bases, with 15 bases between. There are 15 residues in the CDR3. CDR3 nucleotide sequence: TGCGCCAGCAGCCCAGGGACAACTGCAAACTATGGCTACACCTTC. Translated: CASSPGTTANYGYTF. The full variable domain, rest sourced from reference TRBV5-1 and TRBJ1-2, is KAGVTQTPRYLIKTRGQQVTLSCSPISGHRSVSWYQQTPGQGLQFLFEYFSETQRNKGNFPGRFSGRQFSNSRSEMNVSTLELGDSALYLCASSPGTTANYGYTFGSGTRLTVV.

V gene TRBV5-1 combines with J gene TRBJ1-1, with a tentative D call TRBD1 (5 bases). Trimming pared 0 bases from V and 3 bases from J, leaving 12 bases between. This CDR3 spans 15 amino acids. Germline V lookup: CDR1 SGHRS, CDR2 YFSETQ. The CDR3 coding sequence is TGCGCCAGCAGCTTGGAACCGGGACTCCACACTGAAGCTTTCTTT. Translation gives CASSLEPGLHTEAFF.

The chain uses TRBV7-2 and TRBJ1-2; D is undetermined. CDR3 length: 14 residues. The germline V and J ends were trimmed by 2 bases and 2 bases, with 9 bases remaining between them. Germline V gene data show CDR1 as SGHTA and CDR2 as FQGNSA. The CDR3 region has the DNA TGTGCCAGCAGCTTAATTAGAAACAACTATGGCTACACCTTC. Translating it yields CASSLIRNNYGYTF.

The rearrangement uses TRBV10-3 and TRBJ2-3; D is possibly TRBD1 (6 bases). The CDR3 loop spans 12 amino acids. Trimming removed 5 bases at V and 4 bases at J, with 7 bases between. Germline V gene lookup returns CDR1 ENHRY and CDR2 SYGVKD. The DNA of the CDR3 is TGTGCCATCAGTAACAGGGCAGATACGCAGTATTTT. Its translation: CAISNRADTQYF.

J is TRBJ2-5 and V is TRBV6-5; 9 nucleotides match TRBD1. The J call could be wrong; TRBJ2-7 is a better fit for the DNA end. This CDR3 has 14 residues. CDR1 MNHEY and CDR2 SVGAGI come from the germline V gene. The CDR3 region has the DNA TGTGCCAGCAGCCGGGCGGGACAGGGTTACGAGCAGTACTTC. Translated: CASSRAGQGYEQYF.

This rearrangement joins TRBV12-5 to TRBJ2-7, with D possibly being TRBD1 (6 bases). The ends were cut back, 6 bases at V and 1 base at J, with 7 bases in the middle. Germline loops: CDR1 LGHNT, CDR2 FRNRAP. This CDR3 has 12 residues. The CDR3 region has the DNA TGTGCTAGTGGCGGGACATCCTACGAGCAGTACTTC. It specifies CASGGTSYEQYF.

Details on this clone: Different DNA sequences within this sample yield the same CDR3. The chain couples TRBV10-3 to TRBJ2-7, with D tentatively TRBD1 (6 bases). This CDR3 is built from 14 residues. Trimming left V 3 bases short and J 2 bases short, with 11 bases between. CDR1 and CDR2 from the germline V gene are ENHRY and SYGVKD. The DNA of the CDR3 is TGTGCCATCAGTGATGGGGGCCGGACCTACGAGCAGTACTTC. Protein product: CAISDGGRTYEQYF.

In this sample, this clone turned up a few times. The CDR3 DNA reads TGTGCCAGCAGCGCCAACAGGGGCGAGCAGTACTTC. It encodes CASSANRGEQYF. This chain uses TRBV9 with TRBJ2-7; 7 bases match TRBD1. The CDR3 is made up of 12 amino acids. Losses at the gene ends were 3 bases for V and 6 bases for J; bases not matched to a gene: 3. In germline, CDR1 is SGDLS, CDR2 YYNGEE.

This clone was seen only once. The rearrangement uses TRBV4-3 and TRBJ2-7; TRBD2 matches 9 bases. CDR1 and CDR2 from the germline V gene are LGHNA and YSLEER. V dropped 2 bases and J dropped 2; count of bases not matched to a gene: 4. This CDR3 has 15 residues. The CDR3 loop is CASSQFLAGPYEQYF. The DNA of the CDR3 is TGCGCCAGCAGCCAATTTCTAGCGGGGCCCTACGAGCAGTACTTC.

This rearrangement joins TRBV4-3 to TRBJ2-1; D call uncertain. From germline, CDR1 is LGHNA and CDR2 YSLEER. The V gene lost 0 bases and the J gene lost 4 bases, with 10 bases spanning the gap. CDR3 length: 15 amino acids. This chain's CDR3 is CASSQDTGVYNEQFF. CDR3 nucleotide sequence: TGCGCCAGCAGCCAAGATACTGGGGTTTACAATGAGCAGTTCTTC.

CDR3 in amino acids: CASSLQGLGGELFF. The CDR3 DNA reads as TGTGCCAGCAGCCTACAGGGGTTGGGCGGGGAGCTGTTTTTT. The chain joins TRBV7-2 to TRBJ2-2; 7 bases map to TRBD1. The CDR3 has 14 amino acids. Germline V CDR1 and CDR2: SGHTA, FQGNSA. V lost 5 bases, J lost 7 bases, and 7 bases stayed unmatched.

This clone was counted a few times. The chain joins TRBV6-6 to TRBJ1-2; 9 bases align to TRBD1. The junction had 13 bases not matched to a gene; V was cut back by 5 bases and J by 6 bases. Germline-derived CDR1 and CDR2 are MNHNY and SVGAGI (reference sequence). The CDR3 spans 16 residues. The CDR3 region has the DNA TGTGCCAGCAGTATAGGCCCGGGACAGGGTAATGATGGCTACACCTTC. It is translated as CASSIGPGQGNDGYTF.

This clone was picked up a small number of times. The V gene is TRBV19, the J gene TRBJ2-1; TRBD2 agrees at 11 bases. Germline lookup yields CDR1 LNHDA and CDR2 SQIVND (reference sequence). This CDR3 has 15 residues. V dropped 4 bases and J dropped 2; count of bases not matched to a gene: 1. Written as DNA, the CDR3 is TGTGCCAGTAGTAGTAGCGGGAGGGCCTACAATGAGCAGTTCTTC. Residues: CASSSSGRAYNEQFF.